This TCR beta chain was recovered during a study of blood T cells in healthy people across ages. Study-level findings and limits: Not knowing donor CMV status may have confounded expanded clonotype changes.

The sample holds a few counts of this clonotype. Its antigen is not known. The second PCR ran about 6 to 12 cycles with a sample-barcoded 5' primer and J-beta primers. From each sample, at least 3 million paired-end reads containing CDR3 were obtained. TCRdb re-derived calls from the 5' RACE reads in MiXCR, one entry per CDR3 protein. The sample lists around 700,000 distinct CDR3 sequences; approximately 25% were seen once. V lost 1 base to trimming and J lost 2 bases; unmatched junction nucleotides: 5. The V gene's germline CDR1 is SGHAT and CDR2 FQNNGV. This CDR3 comprises 15 residues. The sample also formed part of further work on T cells of mothers and their children. That report notes: Reverse transcription into cDNA received all extracted RNA, at about 1.4 ug per 15 ul.

The sequenced sample was blood. The V call is TRBV11-2, the J call TRBJ2-7; 7 nucleotides align to TRBD2. This receptor was identified in a boy younger than 18 in good health. In DNA form, the CDR3 reads TGTGCCAGCAGCTTAGGTGGCGGGAGCCCCTACGAGCAGTACTTC. Its protein is CASSLGGGSPYEQYF.